The entry below describes one T cell receptor (beta chain). The record originates from a study of blood T cell repertoires in COVID-19. About the study: Donors in the United States, Italy and Spain gave samples during acute or convalescent COVID-19. In each case, the material was cDNA or gDNA derived from T cells, B-cell-depleted T cells, or PBMCs.

Sequencing used immunoSEQ multiplex PCR; TCRdb keeps in-frame clones, though not all of them. Here the sample spans roughly 350,000 clones, around nine tenths being singletons. In germline, CDR1 is MNHEY, CDR2 SMNVEV (reference sequence). There are 13 residues in the CDR3. V was trimmed by 5 bases and J by 6 bases, leaving 11 bases between them. This clonotype was obtained from a woman aged 18-29 years who had recovered from COVID-19. The rearrangement joins TRBV27 to TRBJ2-1; no clear D gene. The sequencing input was peripheral blood. The CDR3 region has the DNA TGTGCCAGCAGTCCCCACCTATCCAATGAGCAGTTCTTC. Its protein product is CASSPHLSNEQFF.